The T cell receptor (beta chain) described here comes from a study of patients and donors after allogeneic stem cell transplantation. A single record per CDR3 protein comes from TCRdb applying MiXCR to the RT-PCR reads. The profile shows about 400,000 distinct CDR3 sequences, 16% of them singletons. This CDR3 is 15 amino acids long. CDR1 and CDR2 (germline): SNHLY, FYNNEI. Germline trimming cut 3 bases from V and 2 bases from J; bases unmatched to any gene: 3. Specimen: blood, either unsorted or a sorted T cell fraction (not recorded which). The receptor was derived from a human donor who was either an allogeneic HSCT recipient or a stem cell or donor lymphocyte infusion donor (not recorded which). It is not recorded whose cells these are; they may come from a transplant donor. V usage is TRBV2 and J usage is TRBJ2-1; 8 nucleotides agree with TRBD2. The CDR3 sequence: CASSEDGRAYNEQFF. In nucleotides, the CDR3 is TGTGCCAGCAGTGAGGACGGGAGGGCCTACAATGAGCAGTTCTTC.